This T cell receptor (beta chain) was profiled in a study of T cell responses to AZD1222 COVID-19 vaccine. Data came from immunoSEQ multiplex PCR; TCRdb stores just in-frame clones and leaves some out. The table lists roughly 150,000 clones, roughly 92% of them singletons. Regarding this clone: The antigen is not known.

Notes on the study in general: The CD4 TCRs associated with vaccination extended across spike and predominated at 160-218 and 743-854. Donors were largely white British and mainly female; clonal diversity was possibly underestimated. The study reported that nearly half of spike-specific TCRs target unmutated variant regions. Sampling that yielded the repertoires occurred only after the peak T cell response.

The CDR3 spans 17 residues. Trimming left V 1 base short and J 7 bases short, with 23 bases between. CDR1 is SGHVS, CDR2 FNYEAQ, per germline. The chain employs TRBV7-6 and TRBJ2-7, with TRBD2 as a possible D gene (6 bases). The TCR originated in an adult in good health. The source material was peripheral blood, sampled on day 0 of AZD1222 vaccination. In DNA, the CDR3 is TGTGCCAGCAGCTTAGAATCCTCAGGGACTTTTGTAGCAGAGCAGTACTTC. Amino acid sequence: CASSLESSGTFVAEQYF. Filled out from reference TRBV7-6 and TRBJ2-7, the complete variable domain reads GAGVSQSPRYKVTKRGQDVALRCDPISGHVSLYWYRQALGQGPEFLTYFNYEAQQDKSGLPNDRFSAERPEGSISTLTIQRTEQRDSAMYRCASSLESSGTFVAEQYFGPGTRLTVT.